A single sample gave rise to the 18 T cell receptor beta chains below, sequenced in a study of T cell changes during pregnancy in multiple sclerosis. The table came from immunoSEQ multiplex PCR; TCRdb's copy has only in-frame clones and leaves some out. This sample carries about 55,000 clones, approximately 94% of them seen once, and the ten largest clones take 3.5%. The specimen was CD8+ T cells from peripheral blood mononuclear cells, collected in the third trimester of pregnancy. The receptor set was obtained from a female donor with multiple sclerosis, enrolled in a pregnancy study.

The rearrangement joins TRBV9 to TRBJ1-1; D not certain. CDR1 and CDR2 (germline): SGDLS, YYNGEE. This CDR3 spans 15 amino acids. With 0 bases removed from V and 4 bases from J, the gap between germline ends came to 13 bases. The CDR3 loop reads CASSVVPADGTEAFF. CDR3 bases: TGTGCCAGCAGCGTAGTCCCGGCGGATGGCACTGAAGCTTTCTTT.

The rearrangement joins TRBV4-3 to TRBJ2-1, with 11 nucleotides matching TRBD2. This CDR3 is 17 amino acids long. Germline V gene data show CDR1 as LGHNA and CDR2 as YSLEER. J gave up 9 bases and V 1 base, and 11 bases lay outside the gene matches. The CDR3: CASSQVGLAGGEVEQFF. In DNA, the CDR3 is TGCGCCAGCAGCCAAGTCGGGCTAGCGGGAGGTGAGGTTGAGCAGTTCTTC.

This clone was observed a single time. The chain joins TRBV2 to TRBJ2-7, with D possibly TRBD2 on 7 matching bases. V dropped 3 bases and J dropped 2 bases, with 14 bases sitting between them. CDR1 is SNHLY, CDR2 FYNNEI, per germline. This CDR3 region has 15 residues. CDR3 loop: CASSEGASGTYEQYF. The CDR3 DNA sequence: TGTGCCAGCAGTGAGGGGGCTAGCGGAACCTACGAGCAGTACTTC.

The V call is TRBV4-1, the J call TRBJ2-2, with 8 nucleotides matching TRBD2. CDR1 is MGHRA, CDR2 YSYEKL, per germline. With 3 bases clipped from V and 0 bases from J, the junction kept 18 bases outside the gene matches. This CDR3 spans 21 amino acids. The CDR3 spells CASSQDASGSMPASNTGELFF. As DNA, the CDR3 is TGCGCCAGCAGCCAGGACGCTAGCGGGTCCATGCCCGCCTCGAACACCGGGGAGCTGTTTTTT.

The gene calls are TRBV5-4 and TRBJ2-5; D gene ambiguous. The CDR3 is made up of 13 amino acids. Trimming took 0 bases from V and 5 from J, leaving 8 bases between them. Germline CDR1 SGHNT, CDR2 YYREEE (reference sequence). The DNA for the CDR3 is TGTGCCAGCAGCTTGGTCCGAACTGAGACCCAGTACTTC. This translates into CASSLVRTETQYF.

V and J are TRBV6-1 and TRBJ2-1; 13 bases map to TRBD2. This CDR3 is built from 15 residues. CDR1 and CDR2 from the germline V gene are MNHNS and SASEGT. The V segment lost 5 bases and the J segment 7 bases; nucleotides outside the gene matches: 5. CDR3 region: CASSMRLAGGNEQFF. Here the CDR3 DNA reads TGTGCCAGCAGTATGAGACTAGCGGGAGGTAATGAGCAGTTCTTC.

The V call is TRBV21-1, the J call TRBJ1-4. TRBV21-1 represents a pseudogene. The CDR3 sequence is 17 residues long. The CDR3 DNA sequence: TGTGCCAGCAGCAAGGGTTTAGTCAAGTCCGGGGGTGAAAAACTGTTTTTT. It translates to CASSKGLVKSGGEKLFF.

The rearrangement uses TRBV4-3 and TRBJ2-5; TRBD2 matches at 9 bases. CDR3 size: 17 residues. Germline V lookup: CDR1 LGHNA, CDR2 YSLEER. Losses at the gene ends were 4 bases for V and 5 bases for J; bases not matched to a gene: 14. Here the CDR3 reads CASSRSWGREGEETQYF. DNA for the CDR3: TGCGCCAGCAGCCGGTCATGGGGGCGGGAGGGAGAGGAGACCCAGTACTTC.

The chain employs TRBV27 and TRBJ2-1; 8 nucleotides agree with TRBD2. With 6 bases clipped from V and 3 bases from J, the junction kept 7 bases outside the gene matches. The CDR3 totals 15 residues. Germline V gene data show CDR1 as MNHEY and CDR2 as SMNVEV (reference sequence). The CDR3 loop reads CASRFGGLDYNEQFF. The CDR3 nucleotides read TGTGCCAGCAGATTCGGGGGACTAGACTACAATGAGCAGTTCTTC.

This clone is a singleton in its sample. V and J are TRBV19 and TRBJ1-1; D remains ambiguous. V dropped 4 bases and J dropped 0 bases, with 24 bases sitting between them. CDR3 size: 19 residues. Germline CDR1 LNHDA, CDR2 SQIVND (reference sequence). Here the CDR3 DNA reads TGTGCCAGTAGTACCGACGCGGTGGCCGATGAGAGAATGAACACTGAAGCTTTCTTT. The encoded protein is CASSTDAVADERMNTEAFF.

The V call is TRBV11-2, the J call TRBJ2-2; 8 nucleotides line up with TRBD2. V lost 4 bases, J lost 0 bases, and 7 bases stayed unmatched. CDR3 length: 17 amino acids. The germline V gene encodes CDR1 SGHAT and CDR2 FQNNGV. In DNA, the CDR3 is TGTGCCAGCAGCTACACTAGCGGTATATCGAACACCGGGGAGCTGTTTTTT. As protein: CASSYTSGISNTGELFF.

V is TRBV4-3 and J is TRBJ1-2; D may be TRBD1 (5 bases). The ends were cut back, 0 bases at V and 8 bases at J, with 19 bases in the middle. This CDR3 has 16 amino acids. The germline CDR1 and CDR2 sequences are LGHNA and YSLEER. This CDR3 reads CASSQDSDISLGGYTF. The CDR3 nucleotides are TGCGCCAGCAGCCAAGACTCGGACATCTCTCTGGGCGGCTACACCTTC.

The CDR3 protein is CSVDRTESSYNEQFF. CDR3 nucleotide sequence: TGCAGCGTTGACCGGACAGAGAGCTCCTACAATGAGCAGTTCTTC. This chain joins TRBV29-1 and TRBJ2-1; possibly TRBD1 for D (6 bases). The CDR3 extends over 15 amino acids. Germline loops: CDR1 SQVTM, CDR2 ANQGSEA. V lost 3 bases and J 0 bases, leaving 12 bases between the germline ends.

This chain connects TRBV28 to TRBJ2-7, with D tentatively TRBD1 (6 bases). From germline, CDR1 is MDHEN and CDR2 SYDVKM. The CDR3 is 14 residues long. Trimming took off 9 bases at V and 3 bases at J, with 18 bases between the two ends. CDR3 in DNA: TGTGCCAGTAAAAGGACAGAGTCCTTCTACGAGCAGTACTTC. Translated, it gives CASKRTESFYEQYF.

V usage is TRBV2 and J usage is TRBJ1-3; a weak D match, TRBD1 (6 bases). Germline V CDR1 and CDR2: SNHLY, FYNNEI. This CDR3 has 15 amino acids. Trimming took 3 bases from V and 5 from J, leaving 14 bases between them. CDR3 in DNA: TGTGCCAGCAGTGATCTACAGAGGGACAGAAACACCATATATTTT. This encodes CASSDLQRDRNTIYF.

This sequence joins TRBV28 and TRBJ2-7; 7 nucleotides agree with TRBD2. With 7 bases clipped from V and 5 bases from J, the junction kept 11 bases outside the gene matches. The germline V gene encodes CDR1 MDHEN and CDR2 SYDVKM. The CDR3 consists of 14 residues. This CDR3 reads CASTPLGTKNEQYF. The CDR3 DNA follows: TGTGCCAGCACCCCCCTTGGGACTAAGAACGAGCAGTACTTC. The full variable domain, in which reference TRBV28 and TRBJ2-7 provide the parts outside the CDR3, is DVKVTQSSRYLVKRTGEKVFLECVQDMDHENMFWYRQDPGLGLRLIYFSYDVKMKEKGDIPEGYSVSREKKERFSLILESASTNQTSMYLCASTPLGTKNEQYFGPGTRLTVT.

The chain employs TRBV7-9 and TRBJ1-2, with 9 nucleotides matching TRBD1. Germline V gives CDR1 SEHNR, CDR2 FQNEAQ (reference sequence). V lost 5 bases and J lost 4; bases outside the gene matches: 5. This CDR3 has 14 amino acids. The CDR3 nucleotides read TGTGCCAGCAGCCCACAGGGGGCCATCTATGGCTACACCTTC. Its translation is CASSPQGAIYGYTF.

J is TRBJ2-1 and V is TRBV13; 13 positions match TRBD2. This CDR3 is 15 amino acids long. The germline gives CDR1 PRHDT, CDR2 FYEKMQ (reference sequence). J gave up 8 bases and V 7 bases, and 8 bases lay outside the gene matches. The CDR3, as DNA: TGTGCCAGCAACACGGGACTAGCGGGAATGGATGAGCAGTTCTTC. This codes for CASNTGLAGMDEQFF.